These 27 T cell receptor beta chains were all obtained from the same sample, sequenced in a study of OX40 agonist ivuxolimab in advanced cancers. TCRdb's table, derived via immunoSEQ multiplex PCR, lists solely in-frame clones and lacks some. The repertoire includes about 150,000 clones, about nine tenths of them detected once, and 0.9% to 1.2% sits in the top ten. Here the sequenced sample was CD4+ or CD8+ T cells sorted from blood, taken in a trial of the OX40 agonist ivuxolimab. These receptor sequences come from an adult with an advanced solid tumor such as melanoma, head and neck, liver or kidney cancer.

This clone has only one observation. This chain links TRBV6-1 with TRBJ2-7; D is unclear. Germline lookup yields CDR1 MNHNS and CDR2 SASEGT. The CDR3 runs 14 residues. Trimming removed 6 bases at V and 7 bases at J, with 19 bases between. The CDR3 sequence: CASSITLVVFEQYF. For the CDR3, the DNA is TGTGCCAGCAGCATTACTCTTGTGGTATTTGAGCAGTACTTC.

The chain has TRBV5-1 and TRBJ1-3; 9 bases line up with TRBD1. With V trimmed by 3 bases and J by 0 bases, 13 bases remained unmatched. CDR1 and CDR2 from the germline V gene are SGHRS and YFSETQ. This CDR3 contains 19 residues. CDR3 in amino acids: CASSWGPGQGTGSGNTIYF. CDR3 bases: TGCGCCAGCAGCTGGGGACCGGGACAGGGAACGGGCTCTGGAAACACCATATATTTT.

Only a few counts were recorded for this clone. The chain employs TRBV6-4 and TRBJ1-2; unclear D gene. CDR1 and CDR2 from the germline V gene are MRHNA and SNTAGT. This CDR3 comprises 11 residues. Trimming pared 3 bases from V and 6 bases from J, leaving 5 bases between. The CDR3 DNA reads as TGTGCCAGCAGTGAGGGCCATGGCTACACCTTC. The encoded protein is CASSEGHGYTF.

This clone was counted between two and nine times. The chain has TRBV5-4 and TRBJ1-4; D is possibly TRBD1 (6 bases). CDR1 and CDR2 from the germline V gene are SGHNT and YYREEE (reference sequence). This CDR3 is 16 amino acids long. The V end was cut by 2 bases, the J end by 2 bases, with 13 bases between. The CDR3 DNA sequence: TGTGCCAGCAGCTTTTGGGGAGGGGGGACTAATGAAAAACTGTTTTTT. This translates into CASSFWGGGTNEKLFF.

This chain joins TRBV19 and TRBJ2-1; maybe TRBD2 (6 bases). Trimming stripped 5 bases from V and 0 bases from J, with 17 bases between. From germline, CDR1 is LNHDA and CDR2 SQIVND (reference sequence). This CDR3 contains 17 residues. The CDR3 DNA reads TGTGCCAGTAGTCAGGGACTCCTGTCAGACTCCTACAATGAGCAGTTCTTC. The encoded protein is CASSQGLLSDSYNEQFF.

This sequence joins TRBV5-1 and TRBJ2-1; no clear D gene. The V end was cut by 0 bases, the J end by 5 bases, with 6 bases between. Germline CDR1 reads SGHRS; CDR2 reads YFSETQ. This CDR3 region has 13 residues. The CDR3 loop is CASSLGVNNEQFF. The CDR3 DNA sequence: TGCGCCAGCAGCTTGGGTGTCAACAATGAGCAGTTCTTC.

This CDR3 is CASSFIWGEQFF. The CDR3 DNA reads TGTGCCAGCAGTTTTATCTGGGGTGAGCAGTTCTTC. The chain recombines TRBV28 with TRBJ2-1; no clear D gene. CDR1 and CDR2 (germline): MDHEN, SYDVKM. Trimming shortened V by 3 bases and J by 9 bases, and 9 bases separated the two germline ends. The CDR3 contains 12 residues.

J is TRBJ1-2 and V is TRBV11-2, with 9 bases aligning to TRBD1. The V gene end was trimmed by 4 bases and the J gene end by 0 bases; junction bases not matched to a gene: 9. CDR3 size: 17 residues. Looked up from germline, CDR1 is SGHAT and CDR2 is FQNNGV. The CDR3 sequence: CASSSRPDRGANYGYTF. CDR3 nucleotides: TGTGCCAGCAGCTCAAGACCGGACAGGGGAGCTAACTATGGCTACACCTTC.

This chain connects TRBV5-5 to TRBJ1-5, with D tentatively TRBD1 (6 bases). The germline CDR1 and CDR2 sequences are SGHKS and YYEKEE (reference sequence). Trimming removed 1 base from V and 7 bases from J, with 15 bases in between. The CDR3 spans 15 residues. The CDR3 nucleotides are TGTGCCAGCAGCTTGATTTCAGGGGCGGGGCAGCCCCAGCATTTT. It yields the protein CASSLISGAGQPQHF.

The chain uses TRBV4-1 and TRBJ2-1, with 9 bases lining up with TRBD2. V shed 0 bases and J 8 bases; nucleotides not matched to a gene: 8. The germline CDR1 and CDR2 sequences are MGHRA and YSYEKL. The CDR3 consists of 16 residues. The CDR3 reads CASSQDRSGSHDEQFF. The CDR3 DNA is TGCGCCAGCAGCCAAGATCGTAGCGGGAGTCATGATGAGCAGTTCTTC.

V is TRBV7-2 and J is TRBJ2-5, with D possibly TRBD1 on 6 matching bases. With 6 bases removed from V and 2 bases from J, the gap between germline ends came to 10 bases. Germline CDR1 is SGHTA and CDR2 is FQGNSA. The CDR3 length is 13 residues. The CDR3 DNA is TGTGCCAGCAGTCTAGGACAGCAAGAGACCCAGTACTTC. Amino acids: CASSLGQQETQYF.

This chain uses TRBV19 with TRBJ2-4, with TRBD1 as a possible D gene (6 bases). The germline V and J ends were trimmed by 5 bases and 0 bases, with 17 bases remaining between them. The CDR3 is 17 amino acids. Germline values: CDR1 LNHDA, CDR2 SQIVND (reference sequence). CDR3 sequence: CASSPTGQSLAKNIQYF. Written as DNA, the CDR3 is TGTGCCAGTAGTCCAACCGGACAGTCTCTAGCCAAAAACATTCAGTACTTC.

The V and J genes are TRBV7-8 and TRBJ2-6, with D unresolved. The CDR3 sequence is 15 residues long. V was pared by 2 bases and J by 1 base, with 6 bases between. Germline-derived CDR1 and CDR2 are SGHVS and FQNEAQ. The CDR3 is CASSLSFSGANVLTF. CDR3 DNA sequence: TGTGCCAGCAGCTTATCCTTTTCTGGGGCCAACGTCCTGACTTTC.

V is TRBV10-3 and J is TRBJ1-4; weak D call: TRBD1 (6 bases). Trimming left V 0 bases short and J 2 bases short, with 7 bases between. This CDR3 has 15 amino acids. Germline assignment: CDR1 ENHRY and CDR2 SYGVKD. The CDR3 DNA reads as TGTGCCATCAGTGAGTCGAGGGGGACTAATGAAAAACTGTTTTTT. Amino acids: CAISESRGTNEKLFF.

This chain uses TRBV4-1 with TRBJ2-7; TRBD1 or TRBD2 may be the D gene (5 bases each). The V end lost 0 bases, the J end lost 0 bases, and 15 bases lay between the germline ends. The CDR3 length is 17 residues. Germline V CDR1 and CDR2: MGHRA, YSYEKL. CDR3 residues: CASSQDTGPRRSYEQYF. As DNA, the CDR3 is TGCGCCAGCAGCCAAGATACGGGACCTCGCCGCTCCTACGAGCAGTACTTC.

The V call is TRBV21-1, the J call TRBJ2-7; TRBD1 is the table's D call, not checked against the DNA. TRBV21-1 is described as a pseudogene. The CDR3 loop spans 14 amino acids. CDR3 DNA sequence: TGTGCCAGCACCCTAGGGGCAATGACCTACGAGCAGTACTTC. It specifies CASTLGAMTYEQYF.

The J gene is TRBJ2-5, the V gene TRBV19; no reliable D call. The V end lost 9 bases, the J end lost 5 bases, and 13 bases lay between the germline ends. Germline V gene lookup returns CDR1 LNHDA and CDR2 SQIVND (reference sequence). The CDR3 spans 12 residues. This CDR3 is CASRGARETQYF. The CDR3 nucleotides read TGTGCCAGCCGAGGTGCCCGGGAGACCCAGTACTTC.

This clone was seen more than once but under ten times. The chain has TRBV10-2 and TRBJ1-2; D is uncertain. CDR3 length: 12 amino acids. CDR1 is WSHSY and CDR2 is SAAADI in the germline V gene. Trimming took 5 bases from V and 7 from J, leaving 11 bases between them. The CDR3 bases are TGCGCCAGCAGTCCGAGGGCCTCTGGCTACACCTTC. It yields the protein CASSPRASGYTF.

V usage is TRBV5-8 and J usage is TRBJ1-1; D not resolved. The length of the CDR3 is 15 residues. V gave up 4 bases and J gave up 0 bases, with 13 bases separating them. Germline CDR1 is SGHTS and CDR2 is YDEGEE. CDR3 bases: TGTGCCAGCAGCGGCAGTTTGTTACTGAACACTGAAGCTTTCTTT. Translation: CASSGSLLLNTEAFF.

V is TRBV4-1 and J is TRBJ1-1, with D maybe TRBD1 (5 bases). Trimming removed 4 bases at V and 3 bases at J, with 21 bases between. The germline gives CDR1 MGHRA, CDR2 YSYEKL. The CDR3 spans 17 residues. This chain's CDR3 is CASSRAPTGGVYTEAFF. As DNA, the CDR3 is TGCGCCAGCAGCCGCGCCCCTACCGGGGGGGTTTACACTGAAGCTTTCTTT.

The chain recombines TRBV2 with TRBJ1-1, with D maybe TRBD1 (6 bases). Germline V gives CDR1 SNHLY, CDR2 FYNNEI. Trimming stripped 11 bases from V and 5 bases from J, with 12 bases between. The CDR3 totals 11 residues. The CDR3 coding sequence is TGTGCCGGAGGGGGTTGGACTGAAGCTTTCTTT. This encodes CAGGGWTEAFF.

J is TRBJ2-7 and V is TRBV6-1; TRBD1 is a possible D gene (7 bases). CDR3 length: 18 residues. In germline, CDR1 is MNHNS, CDR2 SASEGT. Between the trimmed V and J ends, which lost 2 bases and 7 bases, there was a span of 27 bases. The CDR3 here is CASSERGAGGYYVGEQYF. In nucleotides, the CDR3 is TGTGCCAGCAGTGAAAGGGGGGCAGGGGGTTATTACGTCGGGGAGCAGTACTTC.

The DNA for the CDR3 is TGTGCCAGCAGTGCTGGGACTAGCGGAGGCAATGAGCAGTTCTTC. Translation: CASSAGTSGGNEQFF. This chain joins TRBV6-4 and TRBJ2-1, with 11 bases matching TRBD2. CDR1 and CDR2 from the germline V gene are MRHNA and SNTAGT. The J segment lost 6 bases and the V segment lost 4 bases, leaving 5 bases of the junction unmatched. CDR3 length: 15 amino acids.

The chain links TRBV28 to TRBJ2-2, with 9 bases that match TRBD1. Germline V CDR1 and CDR2: MDHEN, SYDVKM. The CDR3 loop spans 14 amino acids. The J segment lost 4 bases and the V segment lost 6 bases, leaving 3 bases of the junction unmatched. CDR3 coding DNA: TGTGCCAGCAGAGGGACAGGGAGCACCGGGGAGCTGTTTTTT. Protein product: CASRGTGSTGELFF.

Note on this clone: Other DNA sequences in the sample encode the same CDR3. This chain links TRBV10-3 with TRBJ1-1; a weak D match, TRBD1 (5 bases). Germline CDR1 is ENHRY and CDR2 is SYGVKD. This CDR3 contains 13 residues. V lost 4 bases and J lost 1, with 7 bases in between. The CDR3 spells CAISGTGNTEAFF. The CDR3 DNA reads as TGTGCCATCAGTGGAACAGGGAACACTGAAGCTTTCTTT.

The rearrangement links TRBV10-3 to TRBJ2-7; no firm D call. The CDR3 loop spans 14 amino acids. With 10 bases removed from V and 2 bases from J, the gap between germline ends came to 18 bases. Germline loops: CDR1 ENHRY, CDR2 SYGVKD. The DNA for the CDR3 is TGTGCCACCGTCTCCACCGACGGCACCTACGAGCAGTACTTC. As protein: CATVSTDGTYEQYF.

This clone was seen once. The V and J genes are TRBV5-6 and TRBJ2-1; 7 bases line up with TRBD1. Germline assignment: CDR1 SGHDT and CDR2 YYEEEE. V dropped 3 bases and J dropped 10; count of bases not matched to a gene: 10. This CDR3 comprises 14 residues. The CDR3 nucleotides read TGTGCCAGCAGCTCCGAGACAGGGTGGGGAGAGCAGTTCTTC. Its translation is CASSSETGWGEQFF.